The T cell receptor (beta chain) under discussion was sequenced for a study of shared clonotypes between healthy human individuals. The V and J ends lost 0 bases and 4 bases respectively, with 13 bases between them. Germline-derived CDR1 and CDR2 are LNHDA and SQIVND (reference sequence). There are 16 residues in the CDR3. The protocol was immunoSEQ multiplex PCR, while the TCRdb copy is restricted to in-frame clones and leaves out a portion. The sample lists 1,400,000 or so clones, approximately 98.5% occurring once. The specimen was naive CD4+ T cells sorted from blood. Subset defined: CD45RA+ positively selected. This clonotype was sampled from a man aged 25-40 years in good health. This chain joins TRBV19 and TRBJ2-1, with D maybe TRBD1 (5 bases). The CDR3 DNA reads TGTGCCAGTAGTATAGATCCCGGCCAGGGATACAATGAGCAGTTCTTC. Translated, it gives CASSIDPGQGYNEQFF.